The clone carrying this TCR beta chain was seen a handful of times. Its antigen is still unknown. Per the authors' pipeline: Because ImmunoSEQ provided only junction sequences with no quality scores, the filtering differed. Here immunoSEQ multiplex PCR was the method, and the copy in TCRdb shows in-frame clones only, minus some. The V and J calls and clone size were taken over from that table, and D and trimming were inferred from the DNA. The table records around 1,100,000 clones, 70% to 80% of them present only once. Per germline, CDR1 SGHRS and CDR2 YFSETQ. This CDR3 region has 15 residues. V was clipped by 0 bases and J by 1 base, with 10 bases between them. The data were taken from a study of shared clonotypes between healthy human individuals. Study-level background: CD4 naive and memory got three plates each, CD8 naive two, CD8 memory one.

Whole-study results and caveats: Sampling used blood alone; tissue repertoires probably differ.

The chain has TRBV5-1 and TRBJ2-5; a weak D match, TRBD2 (6 bases). The specimen sequenced was memory CD4+ T cells from PBMCs. Subset given: CD45RA-negative fraction. The sequence derives from a man in his late teens or twenties in good health. Some clones in this sample may be carry-over from other donors' samples. The CDR3 loop is CASSLGRATQETQYF. CDR3 nucleotide sequence: TGCGCCAGCAGCTTGGGGAGGGCGACCCAAGAGACCCAGTACTTC.